The T cell receptor (beta chain) under discussion was sequenced for a study of blood T cells in healthy people across ages. Overall study results and limits: Age brought a roughly linear fall in TCR beta diversity measured per million T cells.

With respect to this clonotype: Antigen: not known.

The CDR3 is 13 amino acids. Germline V lookup: CDR1 SQVTM, CDR2 ANQGSEA. Every sample gave at least 5.5 micrograms of total RNA when it was extracted. Alongside a J-beta primer mix, a sample-barcoded 5' primer served in a second PCR lasting roughly 6 to 11 cycles. Each cDNA molecule received a tag from a template-switch adaptor that had 12 random nucleotides. Each sample provided no less than 2.5 million CDR3-containing paired-end reads. MiXCR was run by TCRdb on the 5' RACE reads, yielding one entry per CDR3 protein. Altogether 1 million to 1.2 million distinct CDR3 sequences are present, about two fifths being singletons, with the ten largest covering approximately 14%.

The chain uses TRBV29-1 and TRBJ2-4; D unresolved. The J call is uncertain, as TRBJ2-7 better fits the DNA end. This receptor was obtained from a man aged 18 to 29 in good health. Sequenced sample: blood. CDR3 nucleotide sequence: TGCAGCGTCAGCAGTTCAGTCAACTACGAGCAGTACTTC. Translated: CSVSSSVNYEQYF.